This entry lists 24 T cell receptor beta chains sequenced from one sample in a study of STAT3 mutations in large granular lymphocyte leukemia. The study's findings and limits: In T-cell large granular lymphocyte leukemia, about half of patients showed multiple immunodominant subclonotypes.

These TCRs are of unknown antigen specificity. Using immunoSEQ multiplex PCR, the repertoire was profiled, and TCRdb retains in-frame clones only, with some absent. The sample holds over 30,000 clones, approximately 91% seen once. Sequencing was performed on PBMCs. These receptors were obtained from a human donor with T large granular lymphocyte leukemia. Some clones in this sample may be carry-over from other donors' samples.

The count of this clone is one. The rearrangement uses TRBV29-1 and TRBJ1-5, with 10 bases aligning to TRBD1. This CDR3 contains 13 residues. Germline trimming cut 6 bases from V and 4 bases from J; bases unmatched to any gene: 3. Per germline, CDR1 SQVTM and CDR2 ANQGSEA. The CDR3 bases are TGCAGCGTCGGACAGGGGGAGAATCAGCCCCAGCATTTT. Residues: CSVGQGENQPQHF. Complete variable domain (other parts from reference TRBV29-1 and TRBJ1-5): SAVISQKPSRDICQRGTSLTIQCQVDSQVTMMFWYRQQPGQSLTLIATANQGSEATYESGFVIDKFPISRPNLTFSTLTVSNMSPEDSSIYLCSVGQGENQPQHFGDGTRLSIL.

This chain uses TRBV28 with TRBJ1-2; 8 positions match TRBD1. This CDR3 comprises 15 residues. Germline V gene data show CDR1 as MDHEN and CDR2 as SYDVKM. With V trimmed by 6 bases and J by 8 bases, 14 bases remained unmatched. The CDR3 region is CASSSRAGGLWGYTF. The CDR3 bases are TGTGCCAGCAGCTCACGGGCAGGGGGCTTGTGGGGCTACACCTTC.

Only one count was recorded for this clone. The chain couples TRBV25-1 to TRBJ2-2; no reliable D call. The CDR3 covers 11 residues. Germline-derived CDR1 and CDR2 are MGHDK and SYGVNS. Trimming pared 5 bases from V and 5 bases from J, leaving 3 bases between. CDR3 nucleotides: TGTGCCAGCAGTCTAACCGGGGAGCTGTTTTTT. This translates into CASSLTGELFF.

The rearrangement links TRBV19 to TRBJ2-5; D is perhaps TRBD1 or TRBD2 (5 bases each). V was shortened by 7 bases and J by 5 bases, with 14 bases between the two germline ends. The germline gives CDR1 LNHDA, CDR2 SQIVND (reference sequence). The CDR3 is made up of 13 amino acids. The CDR3 region has the DNA TGTGCCAGTACCACGGGGACCAGGGAGACCCAGTACTTC. This translates into CASTTGTRETQYF. Drawing the rest from reference TRBV19 and TRBJ2-5, the complete variable domain is DGGITQSPKYLFRKEGQNVTLSCEQNLNHDAMYWYRQDPGQGLRLIYYSQIVNDFQKGDIAEGYSVSREKKESFPLTVTSAQKNPTAFYLCASTTGTRETQYFGPGTRLLVL.

This chain connects TRBV9 to TRBJ1-1, with TRBD1 identical over 8 bases. The CDR3 loop spans 13 amino acids. Unmatched junction bases numbered 6, after V lost 4 bases and J lost 7 bases. Germline-derived CDR1 and CDR2 are SGDLS and YYNGEE. CDR3 nucleotides: TGTGCCAGCAGCAGCTCAGGGGGCGGTGAAGCTTTCTTT. Translated, it gives CASSSSGGGEAFF.

V and J are TRBV15 and TRBJ1-1, with D hard to call. Looked up from germline, CDR1 is LNHNV and CDR2 is YYDKDF (reference sequence). The CDR3 length is 11 residues. V was pared by 9 bases and J by 5 bases, with 10 bases between. CDR3 region: CATGSLTEAFF. In DNA, the CDR3 is TGTGCCACGGGAAGTTTGACTGAAGCTTTCTTT.

V and J are TRBV5-1 and TRBJ1-6; a weak D match, TRBD1 (5 bases). The CDR3 sequence is 17 residues long. V dropped 3 bases and J dropped 0 bases, with 13 bases sitting between them. Germline V gives CDR1 SGHRS, CDR2 YFSETQ. The CDR3 bases are TGCGCCAGCAGCTCTCGGGGGGGTAGCTCCTATAATTCACCCCTCCACTTT. Amino acid sequence: CASSSRGGSSYNSPLHF.

The V call is TRBV2, the J call TRBJ2-7, with no clear D. The germline V and J ends were trimmed by 0 bases and 2 bases, with 2 bases remaining between them. The germline V gene encodes CDR1 SNHLY and CDR2 FYNNEI. CDR3 length: 12 amino acids. The CDR3 region has the DNA TGTGCCAGCAGTGAAGCTCCCTACGAGCAGTACGTC. Protein: CASSEAPYEQYV.

This sequence joins TRBV5-1 and TRBJ1-2; D is unresolved. The CDR3 has 13 amino acids. From germline, CDR1 is SGHRS and CDR2 YFSETQ. Trimming removed 7 bases from V and 0 bases from J, with 10 bases in between. The chain's CDR3 is CASQEFPNYGYTF. The CDR3 nucleotides are TGCGCCAGCCAGGAGTTCCCTAACTATGGCTACACCTTC.

The table lists this clone with a count of one. Here the CDR3 DNA reads TGCGCCAGCAGAGGGACGGACGGGACTAGCAGGACGGGGACGCAGTATTTT. Its protein product is CASRGTDGTSRTGTQYF. The chain recombines TRBV5-1 with TRBJ2-3, with 9 bases aligning to TRBD2. Trimming took 5 bases from V and 9 from J; bases not matched to a gene: 19. CDR1 is SGHRS and CDR2 is YFSETQ in the germline V gene. The CDR3 has 17 amino acids.

The chain employs TRBV18 and TRBJ2-3; 9 positions match TRBD2. The junction had 5 bases not matched to a gene; V was cut back by 1 base and J by 0 bases. The CDR3 contains 17 residues. In germline, CDR1 is KGHSH, CDR2 LQKENI. In DNA form, the CDR3 reads TGTGCCAGCTCACCACTAGCGGGGGCCGTTAGCACAGATACGCAGTATTTT. Translated: CASSPLAGAVSTDTQYF.

This chain uses TRBV25-1 with TRBJ1-3, with 7 bases aligning to TRBD1. Germline V gene lookup returns CDR1 MGHDK and CDR2 SYGVNS. This CDR3 has 15 residues. Germline trimming cut 4 bases from V and 3 bases from J; bases unmatched to any gene: 6. The CDR3 here is CASSAGQSVGNTIYF. Here the CDR3 DNA reads TGTGCCAGCAGTGCGGGACAGAGTGTTGGAAACACCATATATTTT.

CDR3: CASSSNYGYTF. Here the CDR3 DNA reads TGCGCCAGCAGCTCTAACTATGGCTACACCTTC. The V call is TRBV5-1, the J call TRBJ1-2, with D hard to call. The V end was cut by 3 bases, the J end by 0 bases, with 0 bases between. CDR1 is SGHRS and CDR2 is YFSETQ in the germline V gene. The CDR3 runs to 11 residues.

The chain links TRBV18 to TRBJ2-2, with no clear D. The length of the CDR3 is 15 residues. The germline gives CDR1 KGHSH, CDR2 LQKENI. V was pared by 6 bases and J by 7 bases, with 18 bases between. CDR3 DNA sequence: TGTGCCAGCTCTCCGGACGTCCCGTGGGTCGGGGAGCTGTTTTTT. It is translated as CASSPDVPWVGELFF.

This sequence joins TRBV19 and TRBJ1-3, with TRBD1 matching 9 bases. The CDR3 is 15 residues long. Germline-derived CDR1 and CDR2 are LNHDA and SQIVND (reference sequence). The J segment lost 0 bases and the V segment lost 7 bases, leaving 4 bases of the junction unmatched. The CDR3 sequence: CASTLGQGSGNTIYF. In DNA form, the CDR3 reads TGTGCCAGTACCTTGGGACAGGGCTCTGGAAACACCATATATTTT.

The table lists this clone with a few counts. This rearrangement joins TRBV5-4 to TRBJ2-5; a possible D gene is TRBD2 (5 bases). The CDR3 runs to 14 residues. With 4 bases removed from V and 1 base from J, the gap between germline ends came to 11 bases. Looked up from germline, CDR1 is SGHNT and CDR2 is YYREEE (reference sequence). CDR3 residues: CASSGGLPQETQYF. The CDR3 nucleotides are TGTGCCAGCAGCGGAGGACTCCCCCAAGAGACCCAGTACTTC.

The chain couples TRBV30 to TRBJ2-7, with 12 positions matching TRBD1. Germline V gene data show CDR1 as GTSNPN and CDR2 as SVGIG (reference sequence). The CDR3 runs 18 residues. The ends lost 3 bases at V and 6 bases at J; junction bases unmatched: 18. CDR3 residues: CAWRYLTPPGQGAGEQYV. The DNA of the CDR3 is TGTGCCTGGAGATACCTGACTCCGCCGGGACAGGGGGCCGGCGAGCAGTACGTC.

The chain uses TRBV29-1 and TRBJ1-2; no firm D call. This CDR3 spans 13 amino acids. V shed 7 bases and J shed 2 bases, with 14 bases lying between them. Germline V lookup: CDR1 SQVTM, CDR2 ANQGSEA. The CDR3 region is CSADPGRNYGYTF. CDR3 sequence (DNA): TGCAGCGCCGACCCGGGCCGAAACTATGGCTACACCTTC.

The chain has TRBV18 and TRBJ2-1, with unresolved D. The CDR3 has 13 residues. The germline V and J ends were trimmed by 2 bases and 9 bases, with 11 bases remaining between them. Looked up from germline, CDR1 is KGHSH and CDR2 is LQKENI. CDR3 nucleotides: TGTGCCAGCTCACCAAGCGTGCGACTTGAGCAGTTCTTC. It encodes CASSPSVRLEQFF.

The chain is built from TRBV18 and TRBJ1-2; D is uncertain. The CDR3 covers 15 residues. Germline lookup yields CDR1 KGHSH and CDR2 LQKENI. V was trimmed by 3 bases and J by 3 bases, leaving 14 bases between them. For the CDR3, the DNA is TGTGCCAGCTCACCGGTGGGAACCCCGGACTATGGCTACACCTTC. Its protein is CASSPVGTPDYGYTF.

The J gene is TRBJ2-2, the V gene TRBV18; D is unresolved. The CDR3 has 12 residues. The V end lost 3 bases, the J end lost 6 bases, and 5 bases lay between the germline ends. Germline assignment: CDR1 KGHSH and CDR2 LQKENI. The CDR3 DNA reads TGTGCCAGCTCACCGCGACCCGGGGAGCTGTTTTTT. It codes for CASSPRPGELFF.

The rearrangement uses TRBV5-4 and TRBJ2-1; possibly TRBD1 or TRBD2 for D (6 bases each). Trimming took 7 bases from V and 5 from J, leaving 16 bases between them. Per germline, CDR1 SGHNT and CDR2 YYREEE (reference sequence). The length of the CDR3 is 14 residues. CDR3 sequence: CASSGDRPDNEQFF. The CDR3 DNA reads TGTGCCAGCTCGGGAGACAGGCCTGACAATGAGCAGTTCTTC.

The chain couples TRBV9 to TRBJ1-5, with 8 bases matching TRBD1. CDR1 is SGDLS and CDR2 is YYNGEE in the germline V gene. V lost 4 bases and J lost 6; bases outside the gene matches: 9. This CDR3 is 15 amino acids long. The CDR3, as DNA: TGTGCCAGCAGCCCGGGACAGGCGAGTAGTCAGCCCCAGCATTTT. This encodes CASSPGQASSQPQHF. Full variable domain (remainder filled in from reference TRBV9 and TRBJ1-5): DSGVTQTPKHLITATGQRVTLRCSPRSGDLSVYWYQQSLDQGLQFLIQYYNGEERAKGNILERFSAQQFPDLHSELNLSSLELGDSALYFCASSPGQASSQPQHFGDGTRLSIL.

The chain is built from TRBV28 and TRBJ1-1; weak D call: TRBD1 (6 bases). The CDR3 length is 17 residues. Germline V gives CDR1 MDHEN, CDR2 SYDVKM. Trimming left V 4 bases short and J 0 bases short, with 18 bases between. The CDR3 sequence is CASSSLWTAIMNTEAFF. DNA of the CDR3: TGTGCCAGCAGTTCGCTATGGACAGCGATCATGAACACTGAAGCTTTCTTT.